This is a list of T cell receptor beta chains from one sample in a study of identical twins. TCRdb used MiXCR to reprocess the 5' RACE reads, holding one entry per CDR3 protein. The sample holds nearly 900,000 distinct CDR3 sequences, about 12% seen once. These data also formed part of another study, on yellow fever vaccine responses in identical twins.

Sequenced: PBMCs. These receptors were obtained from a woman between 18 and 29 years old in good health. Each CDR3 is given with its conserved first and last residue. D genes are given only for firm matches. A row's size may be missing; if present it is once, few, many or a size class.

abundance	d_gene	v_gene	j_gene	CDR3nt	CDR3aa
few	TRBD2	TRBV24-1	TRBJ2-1	TGTGCCACCAGTGACTGGGGACTAGCGGGAGGTGAGCAGTTCTTC	CATSDWGLAGGEQFF
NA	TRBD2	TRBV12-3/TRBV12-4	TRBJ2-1	TGTGCCAGCATTCCTCCTACCAGCGGGGGGGCATATGAGCAGTTCTTC	CASIPPTSGGAYEQFF
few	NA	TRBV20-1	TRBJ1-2	TGCAGTGCTAGAGAGGGAGGGAGAGATGGCTACACCTTC	CSAREGGRDGYTF
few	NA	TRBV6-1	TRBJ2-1	TGTGCCAGCATCCACGGTGGGGCAGGGTTTGATGAGCAGTTCTTC	CASIHGGAGFDEQFF
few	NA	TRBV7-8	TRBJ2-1	TGTGCCAGCACCCAAGGGACATATGGGGATGAGCAGTTCTTC	CASTQGTYGDEQFF
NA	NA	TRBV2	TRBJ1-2	TGTGCCAGCAGCACAGGGTGGTCTAACTATGGCTACACCTTC	CASSTGWSNYGYTF
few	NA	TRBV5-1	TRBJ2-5	TGCGCCAGCCGAATGGGACGGGAAGAGACCCAGTACTTC	CASRMGREETQYF
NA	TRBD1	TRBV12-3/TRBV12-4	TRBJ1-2	TGTGCCAGCAGTTCCGGGTGGGTCGGGACAGACAAGAATGGCTACACCTTC	CASSSGWVGTDKNGYTF
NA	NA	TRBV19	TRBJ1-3	TGTGCCAGTAGTCGGGGGGATAGTGGGGACGGAAACACCATATATTTT	CASSRGDSGDGNTIYF
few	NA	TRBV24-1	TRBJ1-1	TGTGCCACCAGTGACCGCCTGTGGCGGGCTTTCTTT	CATSDRLWRAFF
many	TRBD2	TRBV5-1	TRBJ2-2	TGCGCCAGCAGCTTCTCCCCTAGCGGAAACACCGGGGAGCTGTTTTTT	CASSFSPSGNTGELFF
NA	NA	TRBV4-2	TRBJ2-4	TGTGCCAGCAGCCAAACCCGGGACCCATGGGGGCAGAAAAACATTCAGTACTTC	CASSQTRDPWGQKNIQYF
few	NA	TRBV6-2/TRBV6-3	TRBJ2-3	TGTGCCAGCAGTTATCCGGCGCCCGACCAGTATTTT	CASSYPAPDQYF
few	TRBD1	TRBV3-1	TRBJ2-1	TGTGCCAGCAGCCATATACAGGGGAAAAGGGACAATGAGCAGTTCTTC	CASSHIQGKRDNEQFF
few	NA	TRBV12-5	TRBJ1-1	TGTGCTAGTGCCTCTGGCCGAACAGGCCGTAACACTGAAGCTTTCTTT	CASASGRTGRNTEAFF
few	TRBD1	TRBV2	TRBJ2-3	TGTGCCAGCAGACGACAGGGGATCGAGACAGATACGCAGTATTTT	CASRRQGIETDTQYF
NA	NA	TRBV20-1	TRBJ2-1	TGCAGTGCTAGACAGGTCGGAACGCACTACAATGAGCAGTTCTTC	CSARQVGTHYNEQFF
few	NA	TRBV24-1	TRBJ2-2	TGTGCCACCAGTGATTCCGACAGGTACCCTTCCGGGGAGCTGTTTTTT	CATSDSDRYPSGELFF
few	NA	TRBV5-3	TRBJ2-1	TGTGACAGTGACTCGGCCAGCCCCGGACTCACACAACTCTACAATGAGCAGTTCTTC	CDSDSASPGLTQLYNEQFF
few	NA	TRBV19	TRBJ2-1	TGTGCCAGTAACCCGGGAGTCCCTTACAATGAGCAGTTCTTC	CASNPGVPYNEQFF
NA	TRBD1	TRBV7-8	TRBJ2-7	TGTGCCAGCAGCCCCCCGACAGGGATAATCCCCTACGAGCAGTACTTC	CASSPPTGIIPYEQYF
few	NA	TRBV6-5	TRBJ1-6	TGTGCCAGCAGTTACGGTTTGGGGGGCGGTTCACCCCTCCACTTT	CASSYGLGGGSPLHF
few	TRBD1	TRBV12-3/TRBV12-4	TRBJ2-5	TGTGCCAGCAGTTTCGGACAGGGCGGGCACCAAGAGACCCAGTACTTC	CASSFGQGGHQETQYF
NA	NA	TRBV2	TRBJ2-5	TGTGCCACAGGGGGACTGGGGGAGACCCAGTACTTC	CATGGLGETQYF
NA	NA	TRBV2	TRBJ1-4	TGTGCCAGCACGACAGTTCCGACCGAAAAACTGTTTTTT	CASTTVPTEKLFF
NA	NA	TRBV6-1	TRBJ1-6	TGTGCCAGCAGTGAACGGACACAAAGGAGTTCACCCCTCCACTTT	CASSERTQRSSPLHF
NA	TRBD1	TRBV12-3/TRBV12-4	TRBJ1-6	TGTGCCAGCAGCCTACAGGGGCTAGATTCACCCCTCCACTTT	CASSLQGLDSPLHF
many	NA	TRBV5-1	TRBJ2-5	TGCGCCAGCACCGGCCAAGAGACCCAGTACTTC	CASTGQETQYF
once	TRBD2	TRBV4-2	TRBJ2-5	TGTGCCAGCAGCCAAGATGGCGGGGGGGCGGGAGAGACCCAGTACTTC	CASSQDGGGAGETQYF
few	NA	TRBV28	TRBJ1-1	TGTGCCAGCAGATCGTGGGGGTTGAGAGCTGAAGCTTTCTTT	CASRSWGLRAEAFF
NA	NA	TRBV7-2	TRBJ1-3	TGTGCCAGCAGCTCCTCTTACGGAAACACCATATATTTT	CASSSSYGNTIYF
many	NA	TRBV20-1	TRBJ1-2	TGCAGTGCTAAAGACGGAATATATGGCTACACCTTC	CSAKDGIYGYTF